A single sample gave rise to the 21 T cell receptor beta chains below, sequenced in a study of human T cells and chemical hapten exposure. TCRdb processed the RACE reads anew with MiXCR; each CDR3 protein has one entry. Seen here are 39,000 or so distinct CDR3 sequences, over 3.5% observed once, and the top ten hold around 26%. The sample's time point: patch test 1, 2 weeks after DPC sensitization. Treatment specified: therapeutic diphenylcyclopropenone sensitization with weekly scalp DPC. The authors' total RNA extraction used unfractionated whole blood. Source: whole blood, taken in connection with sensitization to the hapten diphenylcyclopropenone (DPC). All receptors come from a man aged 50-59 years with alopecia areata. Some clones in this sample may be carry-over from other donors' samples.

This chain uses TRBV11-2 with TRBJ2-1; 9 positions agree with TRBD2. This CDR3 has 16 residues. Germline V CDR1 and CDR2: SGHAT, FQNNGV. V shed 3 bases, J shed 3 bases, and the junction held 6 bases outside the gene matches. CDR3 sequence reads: CASSLGSGRIYNEQFF. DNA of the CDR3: TGTGCCAGCAGCTTGGGTAGCGGGAGAATCTACAATGAGCAGTTCTTC.

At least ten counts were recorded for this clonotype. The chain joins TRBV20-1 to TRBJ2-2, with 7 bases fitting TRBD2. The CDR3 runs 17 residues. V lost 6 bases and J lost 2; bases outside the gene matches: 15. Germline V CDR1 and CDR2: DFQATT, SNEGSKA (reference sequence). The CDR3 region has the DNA TGCAGTGCCCCCCATTCGGGGAGGGGCCTAAACACCGGGGAGCTGTTTTTT. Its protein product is CSAPHSGRGLNTGELFF.

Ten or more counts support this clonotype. DNA of the CDR3: TGTGCCAGCAGCCCGCTAGCAGGCTCCTACAATGAGCAGTTCTTC. This sequence encodes CASSPLAGSYNEQFF. The chain uses TRBV4-2 and TRBJ2-1; maybe TRBD2 (5 bases). The CDR3 has 15 amino acids. Germline V gene sequence: CDR1 LGHNA, CDR2 YNFKEQ. V lost 4 bases, J lost 0 bases, and 10 bases lay in between.

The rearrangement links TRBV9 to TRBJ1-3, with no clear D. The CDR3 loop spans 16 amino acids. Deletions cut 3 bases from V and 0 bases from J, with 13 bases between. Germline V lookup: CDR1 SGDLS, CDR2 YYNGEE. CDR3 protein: CASSGSYGVSGNTIYF. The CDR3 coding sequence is TGTGCCAGCAGCGGATCGTACGGGGTCTCTGGAAACACCATATATTTT.

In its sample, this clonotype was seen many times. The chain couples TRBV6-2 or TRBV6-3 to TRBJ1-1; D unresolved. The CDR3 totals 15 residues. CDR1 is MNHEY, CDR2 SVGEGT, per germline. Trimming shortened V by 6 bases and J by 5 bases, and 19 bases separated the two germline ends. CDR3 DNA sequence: TGTGCCAGCAGGCGGCTCGGGAATCTGGAGACTGAAGCTTTCTTT. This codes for CASRRLGNLETEAFF.

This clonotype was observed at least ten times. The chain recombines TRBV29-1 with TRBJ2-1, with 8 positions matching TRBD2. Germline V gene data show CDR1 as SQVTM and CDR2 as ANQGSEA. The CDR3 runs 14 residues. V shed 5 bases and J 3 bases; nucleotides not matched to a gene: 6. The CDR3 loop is CSVSTGLDYNEQFF. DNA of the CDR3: TGCAGCGTTTCGACGGGACTAGACTACAATGAGCAGTTCTTC.

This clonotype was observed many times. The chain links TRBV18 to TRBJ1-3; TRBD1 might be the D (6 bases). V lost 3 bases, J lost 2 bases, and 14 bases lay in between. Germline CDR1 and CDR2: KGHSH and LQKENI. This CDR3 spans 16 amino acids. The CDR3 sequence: CASSPSRDIAGNTIYF. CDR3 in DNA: TGTGCCAGCTCACCGTCCCGGGACATAGCTGGAAACACCATATATTTT.

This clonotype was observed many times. The CDR3 DNA is TGCGCCAGCACACCCCTAGCGGGGACCCAAGAGACCCAGTACTTC. It translates to CASTPLAGTQETQYF. This chain joins TRBV10-2 and TRBJ2-5; 9 bases map to TRBD2. The V and J ends lost 7 bases and 1 base, in that order; junction bases with no gene match: 7. The CDR3 covers 15 residues. The germline CDR1 and CDR2 sequences are WSHSY and SAAADI.

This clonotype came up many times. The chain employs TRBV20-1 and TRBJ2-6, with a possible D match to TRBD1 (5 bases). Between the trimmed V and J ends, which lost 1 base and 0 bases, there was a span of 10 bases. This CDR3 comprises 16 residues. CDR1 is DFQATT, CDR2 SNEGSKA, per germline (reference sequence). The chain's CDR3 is CSARGQGNSGANVLTF. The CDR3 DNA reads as TGCAGTGCTAGAGGGCAGGGTAACTCTGGGGCCAACGTCCTGACTTTC.

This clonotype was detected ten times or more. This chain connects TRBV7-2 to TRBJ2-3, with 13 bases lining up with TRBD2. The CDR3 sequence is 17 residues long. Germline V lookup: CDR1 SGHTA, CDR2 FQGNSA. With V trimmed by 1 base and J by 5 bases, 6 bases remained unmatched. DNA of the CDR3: TGTGCCAGCAGCTTAGTACTAGCGGGAGGGCCGGGAGATACGCAGTATTTT. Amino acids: CASSLVLAGGPGDTQYF.

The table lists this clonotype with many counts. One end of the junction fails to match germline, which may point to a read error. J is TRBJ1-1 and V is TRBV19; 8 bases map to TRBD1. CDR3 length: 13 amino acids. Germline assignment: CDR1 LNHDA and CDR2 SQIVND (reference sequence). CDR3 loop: CASSTLLQGDRIF. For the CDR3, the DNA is TGTGCCAGCTCGACGCTTTTACAGGGGGATCGCATCTTT.

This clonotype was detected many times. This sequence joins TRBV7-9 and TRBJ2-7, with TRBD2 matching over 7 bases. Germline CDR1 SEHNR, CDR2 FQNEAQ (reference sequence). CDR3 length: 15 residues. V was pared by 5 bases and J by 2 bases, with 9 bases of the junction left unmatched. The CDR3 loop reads CASSPSGTKPYEQYF. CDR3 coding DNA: TGTGCCAGCAGCCCGTCCGGGACTAAGCCCTACGAGCAGTACTTC.

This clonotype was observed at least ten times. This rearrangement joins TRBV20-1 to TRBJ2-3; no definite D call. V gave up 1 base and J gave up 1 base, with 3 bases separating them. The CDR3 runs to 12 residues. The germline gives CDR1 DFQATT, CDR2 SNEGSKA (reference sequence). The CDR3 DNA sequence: TGCAGTGCTAGAGTTCGCACAGATACGCAGTATTTT. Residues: CSARVRTDTQYF.

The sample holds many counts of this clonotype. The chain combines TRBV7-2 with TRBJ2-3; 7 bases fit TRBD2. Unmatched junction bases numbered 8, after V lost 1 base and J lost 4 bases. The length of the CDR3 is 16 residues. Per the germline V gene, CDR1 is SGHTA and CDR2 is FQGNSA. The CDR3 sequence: CASSLGSGGWADTQYF. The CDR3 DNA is TGTGCCAGCAGCTTAGGTTCGGGAGGATGGGCAGATACGCAGTATTTT.

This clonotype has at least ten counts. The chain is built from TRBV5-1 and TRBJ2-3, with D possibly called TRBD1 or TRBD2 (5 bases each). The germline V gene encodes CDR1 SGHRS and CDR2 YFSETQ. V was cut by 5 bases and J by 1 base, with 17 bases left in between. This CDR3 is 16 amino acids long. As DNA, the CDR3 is TGCGCCAGCAGTCCGCCGCGAGGGGTTGGCACAGATACGCAGTATTTT. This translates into CASSPPRGVGTDTQYF.

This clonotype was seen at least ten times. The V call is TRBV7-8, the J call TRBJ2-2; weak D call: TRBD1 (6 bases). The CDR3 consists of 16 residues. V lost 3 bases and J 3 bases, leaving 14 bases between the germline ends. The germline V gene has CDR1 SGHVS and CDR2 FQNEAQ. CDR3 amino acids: CASSFWAGEYTGELFF. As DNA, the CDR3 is TGTGCCAGCAGCTTCTGGGCAGGGGAATACACCGGGGAGCTGTTTTTT.

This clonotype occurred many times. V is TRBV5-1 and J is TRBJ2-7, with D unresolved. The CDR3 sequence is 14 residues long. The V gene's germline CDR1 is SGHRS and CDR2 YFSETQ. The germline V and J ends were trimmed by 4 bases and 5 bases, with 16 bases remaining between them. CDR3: CASSPQLSTHEQYF. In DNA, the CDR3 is TGCGCCAGCAGCCCACAACTGAGTACCCACGAGCAGTACTTC.

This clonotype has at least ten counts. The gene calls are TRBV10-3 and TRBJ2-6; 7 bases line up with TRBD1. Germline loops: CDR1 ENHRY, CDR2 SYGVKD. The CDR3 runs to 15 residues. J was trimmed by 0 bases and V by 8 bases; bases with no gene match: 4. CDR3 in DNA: TGTGCCATCCGGGACAGTGCCTCTGGGGCCAACGTCCTGACTTTC. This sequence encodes CAIRDSASGANVLTF.

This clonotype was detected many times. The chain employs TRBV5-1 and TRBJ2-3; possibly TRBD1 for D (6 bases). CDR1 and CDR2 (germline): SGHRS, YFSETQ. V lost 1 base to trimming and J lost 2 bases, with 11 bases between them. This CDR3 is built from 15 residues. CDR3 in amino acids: CASSLPAGDTDTQYF. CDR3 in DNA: TGCGCCAGCAGCTTGCCCGCAGGGGACACAGATACGCAGTATTTT.

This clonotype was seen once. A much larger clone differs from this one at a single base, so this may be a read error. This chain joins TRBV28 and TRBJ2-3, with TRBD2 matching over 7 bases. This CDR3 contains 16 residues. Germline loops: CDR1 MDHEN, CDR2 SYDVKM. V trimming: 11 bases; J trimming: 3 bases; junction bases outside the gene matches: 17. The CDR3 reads CACTPPRSGATDTQYF. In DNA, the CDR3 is TGTGCCTGCACTCCCCCAAGGAGCGGGGCTACAGATACGCAGTATTTT.

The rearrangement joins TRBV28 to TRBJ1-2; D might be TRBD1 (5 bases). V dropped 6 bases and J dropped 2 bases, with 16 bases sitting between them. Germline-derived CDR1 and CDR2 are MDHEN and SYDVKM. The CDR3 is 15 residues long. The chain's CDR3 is CASSSRGTVNYGYTF. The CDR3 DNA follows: TGTGCCAGCAGCTCCCGGGGGACGGTGAACTATGGCTACACCTTC.